Shown below are 8 T cell receptor beta chains from a single sample sequenced in a study of T-cell reconstitution after alpha-beta-depleted transplantation in children. Researchers prepared the TCRbeta library using unique molecular identifiers, the study reports. TCRdb used MiXCR to reprocess the PCR reads, holding one entry per CDR3 protein. Of about 610,000 distinct CDR3 sequences in the sample, roughly a tenth were seen once. The specimen was PBMCs from the stem cell graft donor, collected from the stem cell graft. The source is a human donor who donated a stem cell graft to a child with acute myeloid leukemia.

This clonotype has more than one count but fewer than ten. The genes are TRBV20-1 and TRBJ2-1, with D possibly TRBD1 on 8 matching bases. V lost 3 bases to trimming and J lost 4 bases, with 16 bases between them. The germline CDR1 and CDR2 sequences are DFQATT and SNEGSKA (reference sequence). The CDR3 is 15 residues long. The CDR3 protein is CSARGGRTGYNEQFF. The CDR3 region has the DNA TGCAGTGCTAGGGGAGGGAGGACAGGGTACAATGAGCAGTTCTTC.

The V call is TRBV24-1, the J call TRBJ2-1, with 11 bases identical to TRBD2. J gave up 7 bases and V 3 bases, and 4 bases lay outside the gene matches. The CDR3 runs to 15 residues. Looked up from germline, CDR1 is KGHDR and CDR2 is SFDVKD. CDR3 residues: CATSDPRTSGNEQFF. For the CDR3, the DNA is TGTGCCACCAGTGATCCCAGGACTAGCGGGAATGAGCAGTTCTTC.

This clonotype came up many times. This chain links TRBV6-2 or TRBV6-3 with TRBJ2-7; no clear D. V was shortened by 6 bases and J by 6 bases, with 12 bases between the two germline ends. The CDR3 extends over 12 amino acids. CDR1 is MNHEY and CDR2 is SVGEGT in the germline V gene. CDR3 DNA: TGTGCCAGCAGCCCCCCAGTGGGCGAGCAGTACTTC. Amino acid sequence: CASSPPVGEQYF.

V is TRBV20-1 and J is TRBJ2-5, with D hard to call. In germline, CDR1 is DFQATT, CDR2 SNEGSKA (reference sequence). V dropped 0 bases and J dropped 1 base, with 9 bases sitting between them. The CDR3 length is 14 residues. The CDR3 coding sequence is TGCAGTGCTAGAGAATTTAAGATCCAAGAGACCCAGTACTTC. Its protein is CSAREFKIQETQYF.

The rearrangement links TRBV9 to TRBJ2-1, with 7 bases matching TRBD2. Losses at the gene ends were 0 bases for V and 9 bases for J; bases not matched to a gene: 12. This CDR3 comprises 16 residues. Germline CDR1 SGDLS, CDR2 YYNGEE. The CDR3: CASSVGSAGEAAEQFF. CDR3 DNA: TGTGCCAGCAGCGTAGGATCGGCGGGAGAGGCGGCTGAGCAGTTCTTC. Using reference TRBV9 and TRBJ2-1 for the parts outside the CDR3, the full variable domain is DSGVTQTPKHLITATGQRVTLRCSPRSGDLSVYWYQQSLDQGLQFLIQYYNGEERAKGNILERFSAQQFPDLHSELNLSSLELGDSALYFCASSVGSAGEAAEQFFGPGTRLTVL.

The chain links TRBV11-2 to TRBJ2-6; 12 bases are shared with TRBD1. Unmatched junction bases numbered 9, after V lost 3 bases and J lost 3 bases. The CDR3 is 19 residues long. CDR1 and CDR2 (germline): SGHAT, FQNNGV. The chain's CDR3 is CASSLVAGQGAGGANVLTF. The CDR3 nucleotides read TGTGCCAGCAGCTTGGTGGCGGGACAGGGGGCTGGTGGGGCCAACGTCCTGACTTTC.

This clonotype was counted a few times. The rearrangement uses TRBV11-2 and TRBJ2-6, with TRBD2 matching 11 bases. Germline values: CDR1 SGHAT, CDR2 FQNNGV. This CDR3 is 19 amino acids long. With 5 bases clipped from V and 0 bases from J, the junction kept 9 bases outside the gene matches. The CDR3 protein is CASSASHSGRASGANVLTF. CDR3 nucleotides: TGTGCCAGCAGCGCTTCACATAGCGGGAGGGCCTCTGGGGCCAACGTCCTGACTTTC.

This chain joins TRBV30 and TRBJ1-2, with D possibly matching TRBD1 (6 bases). Germline CDR1 and CDR2: GTSNPN and SVGIG (reference sequence). V lost 5 bases and J 4 bases, leaving 29 bases between the germline ends. The CDR3 spans 18 residues. In DNA form, the CDR3 reads TGTGCCTGGGAGACTACTGCCGCAAGGCCAGGGGTCCCCTATGGCTACACCTTC. Its translation: CAWETTAARPGVPYGYTF.